Presented here are 18 T cell receptor beta chains from one specimen sequenced in a study of cytomegalovirus exposure and HLA in healthy donors. Vbeta (60) and Jbeta (13) primers were used in the PCR. Profiled with immunoSEQ multiplex PCR; TCRdb holds only in-frame clones, not every one. Its listing shows roughly 140,000 clones. The sample was PBMCs. Source of these receptors: a male donor in good health and CMV-seronegative.

The V and J genes are TRBV6-6 and TRBJ1-1; D remains ambiguous. Germline V CDR1 and CDR2: MNHNY, SVGAGI (reference sequence). This CDR3 has 15 amino acids. The V gene lost 0 bases and the J gene lost 5 bases, with 13 bases spanning the gap. In DNA form, the CDR3 reads TGTGCCAGCAGTTACTCGAACGGGTCGAGGACTGAAGCTTTCTTT. It codes for CASSYSNGSRTEAFF.

This chain uses TRBV30 with TRBJ1-2; the match to TRBD1 covers 12 bases. Germline V gene sequence: CDR1 GTSNPN, CDR2 SVGIG (reference sequence). V shed 5 bases, J shed 6 bases, and the junction held 4 bases outside the gene matches. The CDR3 length is 13 residues. The CDR3 is CAWEGQGADGYTF. Written as DNA, the CDR3 is TGTGCCTGGGAGGGACAGGGGGCCGATGGCTACACCTTC.

V and J are TRBV25-1 and TRBJ2-7, with 10 bases identical to TRBD1. Germline CDR1 is MGHDK and CDR2 is SYGVNS. V shed 4 bases, J shed 3 bases, and the junction held 3 bases outside the gene matches. CDR3 length: 14 residues. The CDR3 loop reads CASSGQGAIYEQYF. CDR3 bases: TGTGCCAGCAGTGGACAGGGGGCGATCTACGAGCAGTACTTC.

The chain is built from TRBV5-6 and TRBJ1-1; 9 bases match TRBD1. The length of the CDR3 is 14 residues. Trimming took 4 bases from V and 4 from J; bases not matched to a gene: 5. The germline V gene encodes CDR1 SGHDT and CDR2 YYEEEE. The CDR3 here is CASSLGQGGTEAFF. DNA of the CDR3: TGTGCCAGCAGCCTGGGACAGGGTGGCACTGAAGCTTTCTTT.

The gene calls are TRBV27 and TRBJ1-2; D not resolved. V lost 4 bases and J 8 bases, leaving 14 bases between the germline ends. The CDR3 sequence is 13 residues long. Germline CDR1 and CDR2: MNHEY and SMNVEV (reference sequence). The CDR3 DNA reads as TGTGCCAGCAGTTCGGGGAGGACTGTAGGCTACACCTTC. As protein: CASSSGRTVGYTF.

J is TRBJ1-1 and V is TRBV5-1, with a possible D match to TRBD1 (5 bases). The CDR3 is made up of 13 amino acids. Trimming stripped 2 bases from V and 1 base from J, with 6 bases between. Germline V gene data show CDR1 as SGHRS and CDR2 as YFSETQ. DNA for the CDR3: TGCGCCAGCAGCTTTGGACAGAACACTGAAGCTTTCTTT. The encoded protein is CASSFGQNTEAFF.

The chain is built from TRBV27 and TRBJ2-7; the D gene is possibly TRBD1 (6 bases). The V gene's germline CDR1 is MNHEY and CDR2 SMNVEV (reference sequence). Trimming removed 5 bases at V and 2 bases at J, with 16 bases between. CDR3 length: 15 residues. The CDR3 sequence is CASSNRDTRAYEQYF. CDR3 bases: TGTGCCAGCAGTAACCGGGACACTCGCGCCTACGAGCAGTACTTC.

The chain recombines TRBV19 with TRBJ1-3; 7 nucleotides match TRBD1. V lost 6 bases and J lost 6; bases outside the gene matches: 11. CDR3 length equals 15 residues. From germline, CDR1 is LNHDA and CDR2 SQIVND (reference sequence). In DNA, the CDR3 is TGTGCCAGTAGAGGAACCAGGGGGATGAAAAACACCATATATTTT. Amino acids: CASRGTRGMKNTIYF.

The rearrangement joins TRBV7-2 to TRBJ1-3; D is undetermined. The CDR3 sequence is 14 residues long. Germline CDR1 SGHTA, CDR2 FQGNSA. Trimming removed 1 base from V and 1 base from J, with 5 bases in between. The DNA for the CDR3 is TGTGCCAGCAGCTTAGGCACTTCTGGAAACACCATATATTTT. Amino acid sequence: CASSLGTSGNTIYF.

The V gene is TRBV7-2, the J gene TRBJ2-1, with D possibly matching TRBD2 (6 bases). Trimming removed 2 bases at V and 6 bases at J, with 17 bases between. In germline, CDR1 is SGHTA, CDR2 FQGNSA. CDR3 size: 16 residues. This CDR3 reads CASSLTGTPFGNEQFF. In DNA form, the CDR3 reads TGTGCCAGCAGCTTAACGGGGACTCCCTTTGGCAATGAGCAGTTCTTC.

The rearrangement links TRBV6-6 to TRBJ1-1; TRBD1 agrees at 10 bases. Germline CDR1 and CDR2: MNHNY and SVGAGI (reference sequence). V trimming: 7 bases; J trimming: 0 bases; junction bases outside the gene matches: 2. This CDR3 is built from 14 residues. The CDR3 reads CASTGQGMNTEAFF. In nucleotides, the CDR3 is TGTGCCAGCACGGGACAGGGGATGAACACTGAAGCTTTCTTT.

Comment on this clone: Other DNA sequences in this sample translate to the same CDR3. V gene TRBV6-5 combines with J gene TRBJ1-5; 7 bases align to TRBD1. This CDR3 is built from 14 residues. Per the germline V gene, CDR1 is MNHEY and CDR2 is SVGAGI. J was trimmed by 2 bases and V by 6 bases; bases with no gene match: 4. The CDR3 coding sequence is TGTGCCAGCAGCCGCGGACAGGGCAATCAGCCCCAGCATTTT. This gives the protein CASSRGQGNQPQHF.

The J gene is TRBJ2-5, the V gene TRBV5-1; 13 bases line up with TRBD2. Germline assignment: CDR1 SGHRS and CDR2 YFSETQ. CDR3 length: 17 amino acids. Unmatched junction bases numbered 10, after V lost 4 bases and J lost 4 bases. The CDR3 protein is CASSGLWRTSGGETQYF. CDR3 nucleotides: TGCGCCAGCAGCGGATTGTGGCGGACTAGCGGGGGAGAGACCCAGTACTTC.

The genes are TRBV19 and TRBJ2-2; D may be TRBD1 (5 bases). The CDR3 covers 15 residues. Germline CDR1 reads LNHDA; CDR2 reads SQIVND (reference sequence). The V end was cut by 3 bases, the J end by 1 base, with 9 bases between. CDR3 region: CASSIEDRNTGELFF. The CDR3 region has the DNA TGTGCCAGTAGTATTGAAGACAGGAACACCGGGGAGCTGTTTTTT.

V gene TRBV7-6 combines with J gene TRBJ2-3; 10 bases fit TRBD2. Per the germline V gene, CDR1 is SGHVS and CDR2 is FNYEAQ. There are 16 residues in the CDR3. Trimming took 1 base from V and 6 from J; bases not matched to a gene: 7. Here the CDR3 reads CASSLGLAGASDTQYF. In nucleotides, the CDR3 is TGTGCCAGCAGCTTAGGACTAGCGGGTGCATCGGATACGCAGTATTTT.

This chain connects TRBV7-9 to TRBJ2-5, with a tentative D call TRBD2 (6 bases). The CDR3 length is 12 residues. Germline V lookup: CDR1 SEHNR, CDR2 FQNEAQ (reference sequence). The V and J ends lost 4 bases and 8 bases respectively, with 11 bases between them. The CDR3 DNA reads as TGTGCCAGCAGCTGGGGGACTTTTACCCAGTACTTC. Encoded protein: CASSWGTFTQYF.

This sequence joins TRBV7-8 and TRBJ2-3, with TRBD1 matching 7 bases. The CDR3 length is 15 residues. CDR1 is SGHVS and CDR2 is FQNEAQ in the germline V gene. V shed 5 bases and J 6 bases; nucleotides not matched to a gene: 11. CDR3: CASSGVDRVYDTQYF. CDR3 coding DNA: TGTGCCAGCAGCGGGGTTGACAGGGTATACGATACGCAGTATTTT.

The chain is built from TRBV29-1 and TRBJ2-2, with 8 bases identical to TRBD1. Trimming took 7 bases from V and 4 from J; bases not matched to a gene: 11. The CDR3 length is 15 residues. The germline gives CDR1 SQVTM, CDR2 ANQGSEA. Here the CDR3 reads CSATQGARSTGELFF. The CDR3 nucleotides read TGCAGCGCAACCCAGGGGGCGAGGAGCACCGGGGAGCTGTTTTTT.